These T cell receptor beta chains were read from a single sample in a study of blood T cell repertoires in COVID-19. Repertoires were generated with immunoSEQ multiplex PCR, while TCRdb's copy carries only in-frame clones and drops some. The repertoire holds roughly 180,000 clones, with about 76% as singletons. Sequenced input: peripheral blood. The source is a woman aged 45 to 65 with active or convalescent COVID-19. The CDR3 runs from the conserved cysteine through the conserved F or W. D genes are given only for firm matches.

d_call cdr3_length j_call v_call cdr3_aa cdr3_nt
TRBD2 17 TRBJ2-1 TRBV4-2 CASSQPVQREVDNEQFF TGTGCCAGCAGCCAGCCGGTCCAGCGGGAGGTGGACAATGAGCAGTTCTTC
NA 15 TRBJ1-4 TRBV6-5 CASSYSGDLPEKLFF TGTGCCAGCAGTTACTCCGGAGACCTCCCTGAAAAACTGTTTTTT
NA 14 TRBJ1-1 TRBV5-1 CASSLATSGTEAFF TGCGCCAGCAGCTTGGCCACCTCGGGGACTGAAGCTTTCTTT
NA 15 TRBJ1-6 TRBV4-2 CASSQDRGRDSPLHF TGTGCCAGCAGCCAAGATAGGGGCAGGGATTCACCCCTCCACTTT
TRBD2 18 TRBJ2-2 TRBV7-7 CASSRGLAGASNTGELFF TGTGCTAGCAGCCGGGGACTAGCGGGGGCCTCGAACACCGGGGAGCTGTTTTTT
TRBD1 15 TRBJ2-7 TRBV7-2 CASSPTPGQGRGQYF TGTGCCAGCAGCCCGACTCCGGGACAGGGCCGCGGGCAGTACTTC
NA 13 TRBJ1-1 TRBV27 CASSSGLNTEAFF TGTGCCAGCAGTTCGGGTTTGAACACTGAAGCTTTCTTT
TRBD2 15 TRBJ2-7 TRBV7-3 CASSKGLAGVGEQYF TGTGCCAGCAGCAAAGGACTAGCGGGAGTTGGCGAGCAGTACTTC
NA 13 TRBJ2-7 TRBV19 CASSAGTTYEQYF TGTGCCAGTAGTGCCGGGACAACCTACGAGCAGTACTTC
TRBD2 13 TRBJ2-5 TRBV7-3 CASSFGEGETQYF TGTGCCAGCAGCTTCGGGGAGGGAGAGACCCAGTACTTC